This T cell receptor beta chain was recorded in a study of human T cells and chemical hapten exposure. On the study more broadly: Mostly female patients had alopecia areata, totalis or universalis.

Per the original methods: The number of TCRs in each sample had a median of about 95,000 and spanned about 23,224 to 690,600. TCRdb re-derived calls from the RACE reads in MiXCR, one entry per CDR3 protein. The V and J calls and clone size are TCRdb's, not the authors'. In the table there are tens of thousands of distinct CDR3 sequences, approximately 3.4% of which are singletons. Broader study findings: TCRs at a frequency above 1 in 1000 stayed unchanged with DPC sensitization.

This CDR3 region has 15 residues. Trimming left V 2 bases short and J 10 bases short, with 20 bases between. Per the germline V gene, CDR1 is MNHEY and CDR2 is SMNVEV (reference sequence). Time point defined: patch test 2, 6 weeks after DPC sensitization. Documented treatment: therapeutic diphenylcyclopropenone sensitization with weekly scalp DPC. As for this clonotype: Its antigen is as yet unknown.

The V and J genes are TRBV27 and TRBJ1-1; D not certain. The source was whole blood, collected in connection with sensitization to the hapten diphenylcyclopropenone (DPC). The receptor comes from a man aged 35-49 years with alopecia areata. Some clones in this sample may be carry-over from other donors' samples. Here the CDR3 reads CASSLSGRASGRAFF. In DNA form, the CDR3 reads TGTGCCAGCAGTTTAAGCGGACGGGCCTCTGGAAGAGCTTTCTTT.